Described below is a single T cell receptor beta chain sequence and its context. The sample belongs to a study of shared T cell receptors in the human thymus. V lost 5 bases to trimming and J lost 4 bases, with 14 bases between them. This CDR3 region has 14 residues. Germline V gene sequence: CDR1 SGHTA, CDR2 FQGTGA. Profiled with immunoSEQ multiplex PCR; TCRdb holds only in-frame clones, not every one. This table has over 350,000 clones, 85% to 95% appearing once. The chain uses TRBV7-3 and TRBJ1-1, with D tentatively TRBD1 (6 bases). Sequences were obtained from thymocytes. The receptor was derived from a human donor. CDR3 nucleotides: TGTGCCAGCAGCCCTCGGGACACTAGCACTGAAGCTTTCTTT. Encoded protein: CASSPRDTSTEAFF. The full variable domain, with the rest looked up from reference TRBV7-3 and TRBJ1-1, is GAGVSQTPSNKVTEKGKYVELRCDPISGHTALYWYRQSLGQGPEFLIYFQGTGAADDSGLPNDRFFAVRPEGSVSTLKIQRTERGDSAVYLCASSPRDTSTEAFFGQGTRLTVV.